A selection of T cell receptor beta chains follows, all from one sample in a study of cytomegalovirus exposure and HLA in healthy donors. Using immunoSEQ multiplex PCR, the repertoire was profiled, and TCRdb retains in-frame clones only, with some absent. The sample has 90,000 or so clones; more than 65% are singletons. The specimen was PBMCs. The receptors shown here come from a woman aged 18 to 35 in good health and CMV-seropositive. CDR3s include the opening cysteine and the closing phenylalanine or tryptophan. The D gene is left open where the match is weak. Only part of the rows carry a size: once, few, many, or a class if the clone is expanded.

V gene: TRBV5-1
D gene: -
clone size: -
J gene: TRBJ1-1
CDR3 DNA: TGCGCCAGCAGCTCCCGGACAGCGAACACTGAAGCTTTCTTT
CDR3 protein: CASSSRTANTEAFF

V gene: TRBV28
D gene: TRBD1
clone size: few
J gene: TRBJ2-7
CDR3 DNA: TGTGCCAGCAGTACCAGAACGGGACAGATCTACGAGCAGTACTTC
CDR3 protein: CASSTRTGQIYEQYF

V gene: TRBV4-2
D gene: -
clone size: few
J gene: TRBJ2-5
CDR3 DNA: TGTGCCAGCAGCCAAGAGGGTCTTAGGGGCCAAGAGACCCAGTACTTC
CDR3 protein: CASSQEGLRGQETQYF

V gene: TRBV5-4
D gene: -
clone size: -
J gene: TRBJ1-1
CDR3 DNA: TGTGCCAGCAGCTCCGCGGCAGCCGGTCGGGAGGCTTTCTTT
CDR3 protein: CASSSAAAGREAFF

V gene: TRBV15
D gene: TRBD2
clone size: few
J gene: TRBJ2-7
CDR3 DNA: TGTGCCACCAGCAGTAGCGGGGCCCCGTACGAGCAGTACTTC
CDR3 protein: CATSSSGAPYEQYF

V gene: TRBV18
D gene: -
clone size: -
J gene: TRBJ2-7
CDR3 DNA: TGTGCCAGCTCACCGATCTCGAGGGGGGGCTCCGAAGAGCAGTACTTC
CDR3 protein: CASSPISRGGSEEQYF

V gene: TRBV9
D gene: TRBD2
clone size: -
J gene: TRBJ2-1
CDR3 DNA: TGTGCCAGCAGCTTTTTGGGCGACGGGAGGGGTGAGCAGTTCTTC
CDR3 protein: CASSFLGDGRGEQFF

V gene: TRBV5-1
D gene: TRBD1
clone size: once
J gene: TRBJ2-5
CDR3 DNA: TGCGCCAGCAGCTCCAACCCCGGACAGGGGGGAAAGACCCAGTACTTC
CDR3 protein: CASSSNPGQGGKTQYF

V gene: TRBV2
D gene: TRBD1
clone size: -
J gene: TRBJ2-1
CDR3 DNA: TGTGCCAGCAGTGAAGCCGGCTTCAGGGGGCCTTCGTACAATGAGCAGTTCTTC
CDR3 protein: CASSEAGFRGPSYNEQFF

V gene: TRBV5-1
D gene: TRBD2
clone size: -
J gene: TRBJ2-3
CDR3 DNA: TGCGCCAGCAGGTTAGCGGGATCGGCAGATACGCAGTATTTT
CDR3 protein: CASRLAGSADTQYF

V gene: TRBV28
D gene: -
clone size: -
J gene: TRBJ1-2
CDR3 DNA: TGTGCCAGCAGTTTTACAAAAAACTATGGCTACACCTTC
CDR3 protein: CASSFTKNYGYTF

V gene: TRBV6-1
D gene: TRBD2
clone size: -
J gene: TRBJ2-2
CDR3 DNA: TGTGCCAGCAGGTCTAGCGGGAGGGACACCGGGGAGCTGTTTTTT
CDR3 protein: CASRSSGRDTGELFF

V gene: TRBV2
D gene: TRBD1
clone size: -
J gene: TRBJ2-1
CDR3 DNA: TGTGCCAGCAGTGAAGGGACAGGGGGCTACAATGAGCAGTTCTTC
CDR3 protein: CASSEGTGGYNEQFF

V gene: TRBV7-6
D gene: TRBD2
clone size: -
J gene: TRBJ2-7
CDR3 DNA: TGTGCCAGCAGCTTAGCCGCAAGCGGGGGAACTTCCTACGAGCAGTACTTC
CDR3 protein: CASSLAASGGTSYEQYF

V gene: TRBV27
D gene: -
clone size: -
J gene: TRBJ1-6
CDR3 DNA: TGTGCCAGCAGTTTCGCACAGAATAATTCACCCCTCCACTTT
CDR3 protein: CASSFAQNNSPLHF

V gene: TRBV20-1
D gene: -
clone size: -
J gene: TRBJ2-7
CDR3 DNA: TGCAGTGCTAGCCCTACCTACGAGCAGTACTTC
CDR3 protein: CSASPTYEQYF

V gene: TRBV4-2
D gene: TRBD2
clone size: -
J gene: TRBJ2-7
CDR3 DNA: TGTGCCAGCAGCCAAGGTACTAGCGGGAGGGGGCCCTACGAGCAGTACTTC
CDR3 protein: CASSQGTSGRGPYEQYF

V gene: TRBV7-6
D gene: TRBD1
clone size: few
J gene: TRBJ2-4
CDR3 DNA: TGTGCCAGCAGCTTAGCGCCGGGACAGGGGGCCAAAAACATTCAGTACTTC
CDR3 protein: CASSLAPGQGAKNIQYF

V gene: TRBV28
D gene: -
clone size: few
J gene: TRBJ1-5
CDR3 DNA: TGTGCCAGCAGTTTAGGGCTGGGGGGTAGCAATCAGCCCCAGCATTTT
CDR3 protein: CASSLGLGGSNQPQHF

V gene: TRBV5-1
D gene: TRBD2
clone size: -
J gene: TRBJ2-1
CDR3 DNA: TGCGCCAGCAGCCCGAACTCCCGGGGGGGCCTAATCAATGAGCAGTTCTTC
CDR3 protein: CASSPNSRGGLINEQFF

V gene: TRBV11-2
D gene: -
clone size: -
J gene: TRBJ1-1
CDR3 DNA: TGTGCCAGCAGCTTAGAGACAGGAGCTTTCTTT
CDR3 protein: CASSLETGAFF

V gene: TRBV21-1
D gene: -
clone size: -
J gene: TRBJ2-1
CDR3 DNA: TGTGCCAGCAAGGGGGTAGCGGGAGTGAATGAGCAGTTCTTC
CDR3 protein: CASKGVAGVNEQFF

V gene: TRBV27
D gene: TRBD2
clone size: -
J gene: TRBJ2-3
CDR3 DNA: TGTGCCAGCAGTCGAACTAGCGCCCCCACAGATACGCAGTATTTT
CDR3 protein: CASSRTSAPTDTQYF

V gene: TRBV5-1
D gene: TRBD1
clone size: -
J gene: TRBJ2-7
CDR3 DNA: TGCGCCAGCGTGGCCGGGACAGGGAACTACGAGCAGTACTTC
CDR3 protein: CASVAGTGNYEQYF